A selection of T cell receptor beta chains follows, all from one sample in a study of T cells after posttransplantation cyclophosphamide. Only in-frame clones appear in the TCRdb table, and some are missing; sequencing was by immunoSEQ multiplex PCR. The sample consists of about 10,000 clones, roughly 98% of them appearing once. Sequenced material: naive CD8+ T cells sorted from PBMCs. The receptors were gathered from a man in his forties or fifties in good health, CMV-negative, and a related stem cell transplant donor. The CDR3 runs from the conserved cysteine through the conserved F or W. D genes are given only for firm matches. Not every row has a clone size; where given, it reads once, few, many or a size class.

D: TRBD2
size: NA
V: TRBV9
J: TRBJ2-2
CDR3: CASSPSGGTGELFF
DNA: TGTGCCAGCAGCCCTAGCGGGGGCACCGGGGAGCTGTTTTTT

D: TRBD2
size: NA
V: TRBV2
J: TRBJ2-7
CDR3: CASSEMDSGVSYEQYF
DNA: TGTGCCAGCAGTGAAATGGATAGCGGGGTCTCCTACGAGCAGTACTTC

D: TRBD1
size: NA
V: TRBV29-1
J: TRBJ2-7
CDR3: CSVEFGTGFDEQYF
DNA: TGCAGCGTTGAATTCGGGACAGGTTTCGACGAGCAGTACTTC

D: TRBD2
size: NA
V: TRBV7-3
J: TRBJ2-3
CDR3: CASSLNVIGGYRTDTQYF
DNA: TGTGCCAGCAGCTTAAACGTTATCGGGGGGTATAGGACAGATACGCAGTATTTT

D: NA
size: NA
V: TRBV29-1
J: TRBJ2-1
CDR3: CSVGARGHYNEQFF
DNA: TGCAGCGTTGGTGCCCGGGGTCATTACAATGAGCAGTTCTTC

D: TRBD2
size: NA
V: TRBV9
J: TRBJ2-2
CDR3: CASSFPTSGANTGELFF
DNA: TGTGCCAGCAGCTTCCCGACTAGCGGGGCAAACACCGGGGAGCTGTTTTTT

D: TRBD1
size: NA
V: TRBV6-1
J: TRBJ2-7
CDR3: CASRLRDRSYEQYF
DNA: TGTGCCAGCAGGCTCCGGGACAGATCCTACGAGCAGTACTTC

D: TRBD2
size: NA
V: TRBV7-9
J: TRBJ2-7
CDR3: CASSAGGLAGGSPYEQYF
DNA: TGTGCCAGCAGCGCTGGCGGACTAGCGGGTGGGTCCCCCTACGAGCAGTACTTC

D: TRBD2
size: NA
V: TRBV9
J: TRBJ2-5
CDR3: CASSGAGKGIETQYF
DNA: TGTGCCAGCAGCGGAGCGGGGAAGGGGATAGAGACCCAGTACTTC

D: TRBD1
size: NA
V: TRBV27
J: TRBJ2-7
CDR3: CASSLARQGGSEQYF
DNA: TGTGCCAGCAGTTTAGCTCGACAGGGGGGAAGCGAGCAGTACTTC

D: NA
size: NA
V: TRBV9
J: TRBJ2-2
CDR3: CASSPSVANTGELFF
DNA: TGTGCCAGCAGCCCCAGTGTGGCGAACACCGGGGAGCTGTTTTTT

D: TRBD1
size: NA
V: TRBV6-5
J: TRBJ2-1
CDR3: CASSSGTGNYNEQFF
DNA: TGTGCCAGCAGTTCGGGGACAGGGAACTACAATGAGCAGTTCTTC

D: TRBD1
size: NA
V: TRBV5-1
J: TRBJ1-5
CDR3: CASSSDRGYLNQPQHF
DNA: TGCGCCAGCAGCTCCGACAGGGGCTACCTGAATCAGCCCCAGCATTTT

D: NA
size: NA
V: TRBV25-1
J: TRBJ2-1
CDR3: CASSESVEQFF
DNA: TGTGCCAGCAGTGAAAGCGTTGAGCAGTTCTTC

D: TRBD1
size: NA
V: TRBV5-1
J: TRBJ2-7
CDR3: CASSLAGQGIYEQYF
DNA: TGCGCCAGCAGCTTGGCAGGACAGGGGATCTACGAGCAGTACTTC

D: TRBD1
size: NA
V: TRBV9
J: TRBJ1-2
CDR3: CASSSRQGYNYGYTF
DNA: TGTGCCAGCAGCAGCCGACAGGGTTATAACTATGGCTACACCTTC

D: NA
size: NA
V: TRBV5-4
J: TRBJ1-2
CDR3: CASGIGRDIGYTF
DNA: TGTGCCAGCGGAATCGGCAGGGATATTGGCTACACCTTC

D: TRBD1
size: NA
V: TRBV6-5
J: TRBJ2-1
CDR3: CASQRTGYNEQFF
DNA: TGTGCCAGCCAAAGGACAGGTTACAATGAGCAGTTCTTC

D: TRBD1
size: NA
V: TRBV7-7
J: TRBJ2-1
CDR3: CASSPDRGPYNEQFF
DNA: TGTGCTAGCAGCCCAGACAGGGGGCCCTACAATGAGCAGTTCTTC

D: NA
size: NA
V: TRBV27
J: TRBJ1-5
CDR3: CASSLGAGARNQPQHF
DNA: TGTGCCAGCAGTTTAGGGGCAGGGGCGCGCAATCAGCCCCAGCATTTT

D: TRBD2
size: NA
V: TRBV7-9
J: TRBJ2-1
CDR3: CASSSHTSGRAGSYNEQFF
DNA: TGTGCCAGCAGCTCCCATACTAGCGGGAGGGCCGGGTCCTACAATGAGCAGTTCTTC

D: NA
size: NA
V: TRBV29-1
J: TRBJ2-2
CDR3: CSATVEGNTGELFF
DNA: TGCAGCGCGACAGTGGAGGGGAACACCGGGGAGCTGTTTTTT

D: NA
size: NA
V: TRBV5-8
J: TRBJ2-5
CDR3: CASTKSETRDSETQYF
DNA: TGTGCCAGCACCAAATCCGAGACTAGAGATTCGGAGACCCAGTACTTC

D: TRBD2
size: NA
V: TRBV27
J: TRBJ2-3
CDR3: CASRYIAGGITDTQYF
DNA: TGTGCCAGCAGATATATCGCGGGAGGGATCACAGATACGCAGTATTTT

D: TRBD1
size: NA
V: TRBV6-5
J: TRBJ2-5
CDR3: CASSSGQGEETQYF
DNA: TGTGCCAGCAGTTCGGGACAGGGGGAAGAGACCCAGTACTTC

D: NA
size: NA
V: TRBV19
J: TRBJ2-7
CDR3: CASSMGSPSYEQYF
DNA: TGTGCCAGTAGTATGGGCAGCCCCTCCTACGAGCAGTACTTC

D: NA
size: NA
V: TRBV14
J: TRBJ1-1
CDR3: CASSQRLTEAFF
DNA: TGTGCCAGCAGCCAGAGGCTCACTGAAGCTTTCTTT

D: NA
size: once
V: TRBV9
J: TRBJ2-5
CDR3: CASSVGRGRPGEQYF
DNA: TGTGCCAGCAGCGTAGGGCGGGGCCGCCCGGGGGAGCAGTACTTC

D: TRBD1
size: NA
V: TRBV7-2
J: TRBJ1-5
CDR3: CASSLFGTGVLGQPQHF
DNA: TGTGCCAGCAGCTTATTTGGGACAGGGGTCCTGGGTCAGCCCCAGCATTTT

D: TRBD1
size: once
V: TRBV6-4
J: TRBJ2-7
CDR3: CASSDWDRPYEQYF
DNA: TGTGCCAGCAGTGACTGGGACAGGCCTTACGAGCAGTACTTC

D: NA
size: NA
V: TRBV9
J: TRBJ1-4
CDR3: CASSVTGSVSTEKLFF
DNA: TGTGCCAGCAGCGTGACAGGTTCGGTGTCTACTGAAAAACTGTTTTTT

D: TRBD1
size: NA
V: TRBV6-5
J: TRBJ2-7
CDR3: CASSYQQGASYEQYF
DNA: TGTGCCAGCAGTTACCAACAGGGGGCTAGCTACGAGCAGTACTTC

D: NA
size: NA
V: TRBV13
J: TRBJ2-7
CDR3: CASSSAEVHEQYF
DNA: TGTGCCAGCAGCTCCGCGGAGGTCCACGAGCAGTACTTC

D: NA
size: NA
V: TRBV9
J: TRBJ2-7
CDR3: CASSVEGGSYEQYF
DNA: TGTGCCAGCAGCGTAGAAGGGGGCTCCTACGAGCAGTACTTC

D: TRBD1
size: once
V: TRBV5-5
J: TRBJ2-7
CDR3: CASTPTGPLDEQYF
DNA: TGTGCCAGCACCCCGACAGGGCCCCTGGACGAGCAGTACTTC

D: TRBD1
size: NA
V: TRBV7-9
J: TRBJ1-5
CDR3: CASSLRGDNQPQHF
DNA: TGTGCCAGCAGCCTCAGGGGGGACAATCAGCCCCAGCATTTT